This TCR beta chain was captured in a study of blood T cell repertoires in COVID-19. Study in general: Researchers got acute and convalescent COVID-19 samples from the United States, Italy and Spain.

Losses at the gene ends were 1 base for V and 4 bases for J; bases not matched to a gene: 5. Per germline, CDR1 SGHDN and CDR2 FVKESK. CDR3 length equals 15 residues. The assay was immunoSEQ multiplex PCR, and TCRdb's table has in-frame clones only and misses some. The sample comprises about 290,000 clones, around 81% of which are singletons, and around 4% rests with the top ten. The TCR was taken from a woman in her forties or fifties with active or convalescent COVID-19. This sequence joins TRBV14 and TRBJ1-2; TRBD1 matches 8 bases. The sequenced sample was peripheral blood. CDR3 bases: TGTGCCAGCAGCCAAGTTTCAGGGGGCGGCTATGGCTACACCTTC. Its protein is CASSQVSGGGYGYTF. Full variable domain (remainder filled in from reference TRBV14 and TRBJ1-2): EAGVTQFPSHSVIEKGQTVTLRCDPISGHDNLYWYRRVMGKEIKFLLHFVKESKQDESGMPNNRFLAERTGGTYSTLKVQPAELEDSGVYFCASSQVSGGGYGYTFGSGTRLTVV.